The T cell receptor beta chain described here comes from a study of Graves' ophthalmopathy and Graves' hyperthyroidism. Study-level information: Peripheral blood samples were taken at initial diagnosis, before any treatment.

RNA transcripts were the template, and TCR beta CDR3 regions were amplified from them. HTBI primers served in a first-round RT-PCR, which a second-round multiplex PCR followed. TCRdb reprocessed the multiplex PCR reads via MiXCR and lists one record per CDR3 protein. The sample has about 400,000 distinct CDR3 sequences, roughly 14% seen once. This clonotype was seen more than once but under ten times. Stable hyperthyroidism referred to disease that showed no ophthalmopathy within 18 months of follow-up. Hyperthyroidism patients were newly diagnosed, under 2 months' duration, aged 18 to 65. Symptoms, serum thyroxine and TRAb, thyroid ultrasound, and orbital computed tomography formed the diagnostic basis. Specimen: peripheral blood. This receptor was obtained from a woman younger than 30 with stable Graves' hyperthyroidism.

In DNA, the CDR3 is TGTGCCAGCAGCTCCGGGGGTCTCATGGACACTGAAGCTTTCTTT. Translation gives CASSSGGLMDTEAFF. The V and J genes are TRBV7-6 and TRBJ1-1; TRBD1 is a possible D gene (5 bases). Per the germline V gene, CDR1 is SGHVS and CDR2 is FNYEAQ. This CDR3 is built from 15 residues. V was trimmed by 4 bases and J by 3 bases, leaving 15 bases between them.